This T cell receptor beta chain came from a study of CD8+CD57+ T cells in acquired aplastic anemia. The V end lost 5 bases, the J end lost 1 base, and 10 bases lay between the germline ends. The CDR3 length is 14 residues. CDR1 and CDR2 from the germline V gene are MNHNS and SASEGT. The template used for profiling TCR beta VDJ and CDR3 was genomic DNA. TCRdb re-called the reads with MiXCR, one entry per CDR3 protein. The sample lists 200,000 to 250,000 distinct CDR3 sequences, about 37% occurring once. The specimen was sorted CD4+, CD8+, or CD8+CD57+ T cells (not recorded which) from PBMCs. The chain combines TRBV6-1 with TRBJ2-3; tentatively, D is TRBD1 (5 bases). The clonotype comes from a human donor in good health, serving as a control. CDR3 loop: CASSIQGGTDTQYF. The CDR3 DNA reads TGTGCCAGCAGTATCCAGGGCGGCACAGATACGCAGTATTTT.